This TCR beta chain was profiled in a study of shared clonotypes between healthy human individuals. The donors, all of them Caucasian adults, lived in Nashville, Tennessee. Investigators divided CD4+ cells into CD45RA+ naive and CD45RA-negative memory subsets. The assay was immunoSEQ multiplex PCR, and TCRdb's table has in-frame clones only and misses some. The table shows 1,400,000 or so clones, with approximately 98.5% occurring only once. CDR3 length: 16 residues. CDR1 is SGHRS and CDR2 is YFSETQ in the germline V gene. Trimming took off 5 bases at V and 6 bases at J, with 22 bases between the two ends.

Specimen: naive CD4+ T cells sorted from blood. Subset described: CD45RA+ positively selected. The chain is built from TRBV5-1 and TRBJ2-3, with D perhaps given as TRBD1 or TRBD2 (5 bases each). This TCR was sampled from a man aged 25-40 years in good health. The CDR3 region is CASSSPLQVRGDTQYF. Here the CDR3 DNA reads TGCGCCAGCAGTTCCCCACTACAGGTCCGAGGGGATACGCAGTATTTT.